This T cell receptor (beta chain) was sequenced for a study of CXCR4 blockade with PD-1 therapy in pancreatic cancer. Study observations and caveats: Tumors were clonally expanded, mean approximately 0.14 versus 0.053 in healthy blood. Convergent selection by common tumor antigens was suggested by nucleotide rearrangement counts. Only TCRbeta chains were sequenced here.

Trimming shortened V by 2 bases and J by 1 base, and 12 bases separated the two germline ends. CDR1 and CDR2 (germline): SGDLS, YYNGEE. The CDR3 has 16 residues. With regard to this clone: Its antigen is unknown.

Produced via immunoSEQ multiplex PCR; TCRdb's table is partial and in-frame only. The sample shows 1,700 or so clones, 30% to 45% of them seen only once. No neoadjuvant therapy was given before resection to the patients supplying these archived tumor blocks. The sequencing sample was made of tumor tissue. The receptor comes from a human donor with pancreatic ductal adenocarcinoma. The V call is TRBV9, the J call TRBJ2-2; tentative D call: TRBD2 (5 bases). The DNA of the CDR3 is TGTGCCAGCAGCGTTAGCGAGAGGGTGAACACCGGGGAGCTGTTTTTT. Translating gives CASSVSERVNTGELFF.